The 14 T cell receptor beta chains below come from one sample, sequenced in a study of blood T cell repertoires in COVID-19 (dated by TCRdb to about 2020). Library generation was performed with the immunoSEQ multiplex PCR assay. The table comes from immuneACCESS by way of TCRdb, which keeps in-frame sequences with V and J called. Part of the clones is missing from these tables; in studies checked, under half for an unresolved V gene and the rest for unknown reasons. This sample holds roughly 240,000 clones; almost 85% were observed only once. Roughly 5% of the sample belongs to the ten largest clones. The specimen sequenced was peripheral blood. These receptors were obtained from a man in his fifties or sixties with COVID-19, enrolled during active disease.

This chain links TRBV19 with TRBJ1-5; D perhaps matches TRBD1 (5 bases). V lost 5 bases to trimming and J lost 1 base, with 12 bases between them. This CDR3 is built from 15 residues. The germline gives CDR1 LNHDA, CDR2 SQIVND (reference sequence). Here the CDR3 reads CASSPMGGSNQPQHF. Here the CDR3 DNA reads TGTGCCAGTAGTCCCATGGGGGGAAGCAATCAGCCCCAGCATTTT.

The chain couples TRBV29-1 to TRBJ1-3; D gene unclear. The germline CDR1 and CDR2 sequences are SQVTM and ANQGSEA. Trimming cost V 4 bases and J 3 bases, with 13 bases left between them. The CDR3 is made up of 14 amino acids. The CDR3 sequence is CSVVESVGGNTIYF. DNA for the CDR3: TGCAGCGTTGTCGAAAGTGTCGGTGGAAACACCATATATTTT. The variable domain in full, completed from reference TRBV29-1 and TRBJ1-3, reads SAVISQKPSRDICQRGTSLTIQCQVDSQVTMMFWYRQQPGQSLTLIATANQGSEATYESGFVIDKFPISRPNLTFSTLTVSNMSPEDSSIYLCSVVESVGGNTIYFGEGSWLTVV.

The V call is TRBV5-1, the J call TRBJ1-3; TRBD1 is a possible D gene (5 bases). The CDR3 contains 14 residues. V was cut by 6 bases and J by 8 bases, with 18 bases left in between. Germline CDR1 SGHRS, CDR2 YFSETQ. As DNA, the CDR3 is TGCGCCAGCACCGTGGGACCGCGGGGCGACACCATATATTTT. It encodes CASTVGPRGDTIYF. Full variable domain (outside the CDR3, taken from reference TRBV5-1 and TRBJ1-3): KAGVTQTPRYLIKTRGQQVTLSCSPISGHRSVSWYQQTPGQGLQFLFEYFSETQRNKGNFPGRFSGRQFSNSRSEMNVSTLELGDSALYLCASTVGPRGDTIYFGEGSWLTVV.

This clone was seen more than once but under ten times. The chain couples TRBV14 to TRBJ1-6; TRBD1 is a possible D gene (5 bases). CDR1 is SGHDN, CDR2 FVKESK, per germline. V lost 3 bases, J lost 6 bases, and 9 bases lay in between. This CDR3 comprises 14 residues. The CDR3 DNA follows: TGTGCCAGCAGCCACGGACACAGTAATTCACCCCTCCACTTT. It encodes CASSHGHSNSPLHF.

The chain joins TRBV27 to TRBJ2-3; the match to TRBD1 covers 7 bases. The germline V gene encodes CDR1 MNHEY and CDR2 SMNVEV (reference sequence). This CDR3 comprises 13 residues. J lost 3 bases, V lost 3 bases, and 0 bases had no gene match. The CDR3 region is CASSLTGTDTQYF. The CDR3 DNA is TGTGCCAGCAGTTTGACAGGGACAGATACGCAGTATTTT.

The rearrangement links TRBV28 to TRBJ1-5, with a weak D call TRBD1 (5 bases). The CDR3 covers 13 residues. Trimming stripped 4 bases from V and 4 bases from J, with 8 bases between. Germline CDR1 is MDHEN and CDR2 is SYDVKM. This CDR3 is CASSWGQNQPQHF. The CDR3 nucleotides read TGTGCCAGCAGTTGGGGCCAGAATCAGCCCCAGCATTTT.

The V gene is TRBV10-2, the J gene TRBJ1-5; the D gene is possibly TRBD1 (5 bases). Trimming took 6 bases from V and 0 from J, leaving 12 bases between them. This CDR3 has 15 residues. From germline, CDR1 is WSHSY and CDR2 SAAADI. The CDR3, as DNA: TGCGCCAGCAGACACTCAGGGCATAGCAATCAGCCCCAGCATTTT. Amino acids: CASRHSGHSNQPQHF.

J is TRBJ1-4 and V is TRBV6-5; TRBD1 matches 7 bases. Germline V gene data show CDR1 as MNHEY and CDR2 as SVGAGI. V shed 11 bases, J shed 8 bases, and the junction held 11 bases outside the gene matches. The CDR3 runs 13 residues. The CDR3, as DNA: TGTGCCGGGGCAGGGGGAGCTTCAGAAAAACTGTTTTTT. This sequence encodes CAGAGGASEKLFF.

This chain joins TRBV28 and TRBJ1-3; D is ambiguous. Trimming cost V 6 bases and J 4 bases, with 13 bases left between them. The CDR3 sequence is 14 residues long. Germline lookup yields CDR1 MDHEN and CDR2 SYDVKM. CDR3 region: CASSPLAPGNTIYF. For the CDR3, the DNA is TGTGCCAGCAGCCCGCTAGCTCCCGGAAACACCATATATTTT.

This clone was detected only a few times. This chain joins TRBV7-8 and TRBJ2-7; D not resolved. This CDR3 spans 12 amino acids. Per germline, CDR1 SGHVS and CDR2 FQNEAQ. The V end lost 5 bases, the J end lost 3 bases, and 8 bases lay between the germline ends. The CDR3 DNA follows: TGTGCCAGCAGCCTAAGACACTACGAGCAGTACTTC. Protein sequence: CASSLRHYEQYF.

V is TRBV5-6 and J is TRBJ1-5; the match to TRBD1 covers 8 bases. Germline V gene lookup returns CDR1 SGHDT and CDR2 YYEEEE. V trimming: 0 bases; J trimming: 9 bases; junction bases outside the gene matches: 5. The CDR3 totals 14 residues. CDR3 nucleotide sequence: TGTGCCAGCAGCTTGGGACAGGGGATCGGGCCCCAGCATTTT. It encodes CASSLGQGIGPQHF.

The chain links TRBV7-2 to TRBJ2-7, with TRBD1 identical over 12 bases. This CDR3 is 15 amino acids long. Looked up from germline, CDR1 is SGHTA and CDR2 is FQGNSA. With V trimmed by 3 bases and J by 7 bases, 7 bases remained unmatched. This CDR3 is CASSLGQGAVEEQYF. CDR3 in DNA: TGTGCCAGCAGCTTGGGACAGGGGGCAGTCGAGGAGCAGTACTTC.

This chain links TRBV19 with TRBJ1-3; TRBD1 matches 9 bases. CDR3 length: 19 amino acids. V gave up 6 bases and J gave up 0 bases; unmatched junction bases: 15. The V gene's germline CDR1 is LNHDA and CDR2 SQIVND (reference sequence). The CDR3 DNA follows: TGTGCCAGTAGCAATCCACAGGGGGCCTCTACCCACTCTGGAAACACCATATATTTT. Residues: CASSNPQGASTHSGNTIYF.

This clone was detected once. The V call is TRBV28, the J call TRBJ2-7; 12 nucleotides align to TRBD1. Germline CDR1 is MDHEN and CDR2 is SYDVKM. There are 15 residues in the CDR3. V was clipped by 1 base and J by 8 bases; unmatched bases: 6. CDR3 sequence reads: CASSLSGTGGAKQYF. In nucleotides, the CDR3 is TGTGCCAGCAGTTTATCTGGGACAGGGGGCGCAAAGCAGTACTTC. The full variable domain, rest sourced from reference TRBV28 and TRBJ2-7, is DVKVTQSSRYLVKRTGEKVFLECVQDMDHENMFWYRQDPGLGLRLIYFSYDVKMKEKGDIPEGYSVSREKKERFSLILESASTNQTSMYLCASSLSGTGGAKQYFGPGTRLTVT.